These 15 T cell receptor beta chains were sequenced from one sample in a study of blood T cell repertoires in COVID-19. Data came from immunoSEQ multiplex PCR; TCRdb stores just in-frame clones and leaves some out. Of about 170,000 clones detected, approximately 79% appear once; the ten largest clones hold around 2.9%. Input material: peripheral blood. All receptors derive from an elderly woman with acute or convalescent COVID-19.

The J gene is TRBJ2-7, the V gene TRBV29-1, with TRBD1 identical over 7 bases. Germline CDR1 SQVTM, CDR2 ANQGSEA. The CDR3 consists of 12 residues. The ends lost 5 bases at V and 7 bases at J; junction bases unmatched: 8. CDR3 loop: CSVWDSSWEQYF. CDR3 coding DNA: TGCAGCGTTTGGGACAGCAGTTGGGAGCAGTACTTC.

This sequence joins TRBV7-3 and TRBJ2-1; a weak D match, TRBD1 (6 bases). This CDR3 contains 16 residues. CDR1 is SGHTA and CDR2 is FQGTGA in the germline V gene. Trimming removed 0 bases at V and 8 bases at J, with 17 bases between. CDR3 bases: TGTGCCAGCAGCTTAACTCGGGACAATACGGGCGATGAGCAGTTCTTC. Translating it yields CASSLTRDNTGDEQFF.

The chain carries TRBV4-1 and TRBJ1-2, with a tentative D call TRBD1 (6 bases). From germline, CDR1 is MGHRA and CDR2 YSYEKL. The length of the CDR3 is 15 residues. V was clipped by 1 base and J by 8 bases, with 17 bases between them. CDR3 region: CASSQVETGEGGYTF. DNA of the CDR3: TGCGCCAGCAGCCAAGTAGAGACAGGAGAGGGCGGCTACACCTTC.

V and J are TRBV27 and TRBJ2-6, with D maybe TRBD1 (5 bases). Germline loops: CDR1 MNHEY, CDR2 SMNVEV (reference sequence). The V end lost 7 bases, the J end lost 2 bases, and 12 bases lay between the germline ends. The CDR3 runs to 15 residues. CDR3 sequence (DNA): TGTGCCAGCACGTCTGGGGCGCCTGGGGCCAACGTCCTGACTTTC. It encodes CASTSGAPGANVLTF.

The rearrangement uses TRBV5-4 and TRBJ1-2; a weak D match, TRBD1 (6 bases). CDR1 and CDR2 (germline): SGHNT, YYREEE (reference sequence). The CDR3 loop spans 14 amino acids. The ends were cut back, 4 bases at V and 2 bases at J, with 12 bases in the middle. This chain's CDR3 is CASSLSTGNYGYTF. DNA for the CDR3: TGTGCCAGCAGCCTATCAACAGGGAACTATGGCTACACCTTC.

The rearrangement joins TRBV27 to TRBJ2-4; a weak D match, TRBD2 (5 bases). V was clipped by 0 bases and J by 7 bases, with 10 bases between them. Germline lookup yields CDR1 MNHEY and CDR2 SMNVEV (reference sequence). The CDR3 contains 14 residues. This CDR3 is CASSLSKGGNIQYF. The CDR3 DNA follows: TGTGCCAGCAGTTTATCGAAAGGAGGTAACATTCAGTACTTC.

The rearrangement joins TRBV19 to TRBJ2-3; a possible D gene is TRBD1 (5 bases). The CDR3 runs 13 residues. Looked up from germline, CDR1 is LNHDA and CDR2 is SQIVND (reference sequence). Trimming left V 5 bases short and J 1 base short, with 7 bases between. The CDR3 spells CASSQGGTDTQYF. In nucleotides, the CDR3 is TGTGCCAGTAGTCAGGGCGGCACAGATACGCAGTATTTT.

The CDR3 reads CASSDAQGANEQFF. CDR3 coding DNA: TGCGCCAGCAGTGACGCACAGGGGGCAAATGAGCAGTTCTTC. The chain carries TRBV10-1 and TRBJ2-1; 9 nucleotides align to TRBD1. This CDR3 is 14 amino acids long. J was trimmed by 7 bases and V by 3 bases; bases with no gene match: 4. Looked up from germline, CDR1 is WNHNN and CDR2 is SYGVQD (reference sequence).

With respect to this clone: Other DNA sequences within the sample encode an identical CDR3. This chain uses TRBV28 with TRBJ1-5, with D uncertain. The CDR3 has 13 residues. The germline V gene has CDR1 MDHEN and CDR2 SYDVKM. Trimming stripped 6 bases from V and 1 base from J, with 7 bases between. The CDR3 nucleotides read TGTGCCAGCAGGGGAGCCAGCAATCAGCCCCAGCATTTT. Protein sequence: CASRGASNQPQHF.

CDR3 amino acids: CAISAINSPLHF. CDR3 bases: TGTGCCATCAGTGCCATTAATTCACCCCTCCACTTT. The chain links TRBV10-3 to TRBJ1-6; no clear D. V shed 4 bases and J shed 6 bases, with 4 bases lying between them. This CDR3 comprises 12 residues. Germline V gene sequence: CDR1 ENHRY, CDR2 SYGVKD.

A few counts support this clone. The V call is TRBV9, the J call TRBJ2-3; TRBD1 is a possible D gene (6 bases). Germline V gene data show CDR1 as SGDLS and CDR2 as YYNGEE. The CDR3 sequence is 12 residues long. The V and J ends lost 0 bases and 8 bases respectively, with 7 bases between them. CDR3 bases: TGTGCCAGCAGCGTAGAACAGGGTACGCAGTATTTT. It is translated as CASSVEQGTQYF.

The J gene is TRBJ2-1, the V gene TRBV6-4; perhaps TRBD2 as D (5 bases). This CDR3 comprises 13 residues. CDR1 is MRHNA, CDR2 SNTAGT, per germline. The V end lost 6 bases, the J end lost 7 bases, and 13 bases lay between the germline ends. This CDR3 is CASSVVRGNEQFF. As DNA, the CDR3 is TGTGCCAGCAGCGTAGTTAGAGGGAATGAGCAGTTCTTC.

Note on this clone: Other DNA sequences in the same sample also yield this CDR3. V usage is TRBV7-2 and J usage is TRBJ2-1; D might be TRBD2 (5 bases). V lost 5 bases to trimming and J lost 0 bases, with 11 bases between them. Germline V gene lookup returns CDR1 SGHTA and CDR2 FQGNSA. The CDR3 spans 15 residues. The CDR3 sequence: CASSPPGSSYNEQFF. DNA of the CDR3: TGTGCCAGCAGCCCCCCTGGGAGCTCCTACAATGAGCAGTTCTTC.

This chain connects TRBV5-1 to TRBJ2-3, with 8 bases identical to TRBD2. The J segment lost 1 base and the V segment lost 6 bases, leaving 10 bases of the junction unmatched. Germline-derived CDR1 and CDR2 are SGHRS and YFSETQ. This CDR3 comprises 16 residues. The CDR3 DNA reads TGCGCCAGCAACTTCTTGACCGGGGGGGGCACAGATACGCAGTATTTT. Translated: CASNFLTGGGTDTQYF.

V usage is TRBV11-2 and J usage is TRBJ2-3; 10 positions match TRBD2. V lost 6 bases, J lost 1 base, and 7 bases stayed unmatched. This CDR3 has 16 residues. The germline gives CDR1 SGHAT, CDR2 FQNNGV. The chain's CDR3 is CASSKIAGGGTDTQYF. Here the CDR3 DNA reads TGTGCCAGCAGTAAGATAGCGGGAGGAGGCACAGATACGCAGTATTTT.